Shown below are 21 T cell receptor beta chains from a single sample sequenced in a study of shared clonotypes between healthy human individuals. TCRdb's copy holds only in-frame clones and misses some; the assay was immunoSEQ multiplex PCR. The data hold millions of clones, with about 95% observed a single time. Selected positively for CCR7 and CD45RO-negative, naive CD8 cells excluded terminally differentiated effector memory CD45RA+ cells. The specimen sequenced was naive CD8+ T cells sorted from blood. The receptor source for this set is a man younger than 30 in good health.

This chain links TRBV19 with TRBJ1-1; D call uncertain. The germline V gene has CDR1 LNHDA and CDR2 SQIVND (reference sequence). Trimming removed 10 bases from V and 1 base from J, with 7 bases in between. The CDR3 has 11 residues. CDR3 nucleotides: TGTGCCACCCGACAGAACACTGAAGCTTTCTTT. This sequence encodes CATRQNTEAFF.

This chain joins TRBV4-3 and TRBJ2-5; D uncertain. CDR3 length: 16 residues. Germline V gene sequence: CDR1 LGHNA, CDR2 YSLEER. V was cut by 2 bases and J by 2 bases, with 15 bases left in between. CDR3 loop: CASSQRWDLAQETQYF. The CDR3 nucleotides read TGCGCCAGCAGCCAACGTTGGGATTTGGCACAAGAGACCCAGTACTTC.

The chain recombines TRBV27 with TRBJ2-1; D is possibly TRBD1 (6 bases). The CDR3 length is 13 residues. V lost 6 bases to trimming and J lost 9 bases, with 15 bases between them. Germline V gene sequence: CDR1 MNHEY, CDR2 SMNVEV (reference sequence). CDR3 sequence (DNA): TGTGCCAGCAGACACACACAGGGATTTGAGCAGTTCTTC. This encodes CASRHTQGFEQFF.

The chain joins TRBV7-9 to TRBJ2-7, with D possibly matching TRBD1 (6 bases). The CDR3 sequence is 15 residues long. CDR1 is SEHNR and CDR2 is FQNEAQ in the germline V gene (reference sequence). Trimming shortened V by 4 bases and J by 2 bases, and 15 bases separated the two germline ends. CDR3 in amino acids: CASSSTGAGPYEQYF. The CDR3 nucleotides are TGTGCCAGCAGCTCGACAGGCGCAGGTCCCTACGAGCAGTACTTC.

The CDR3 is CASCLGTVTYEQYF. DNA for the CDR3: TGTGCCAGCTGTCTTGGGACAGTCACCTACGAGCAGTACTTC. V usage is TRBV6-1 and J usage is TRBJ2-7; 7 bases match TRBD1. Germline CDR1 reads MNHNS; CDR2 reads SASEGT. The V and J ends lost 8 bases and 2 bases, in that order; junction bases with no gene match: 9. There are 14 residues in the CDR3.

V usage is TRBV6-5 and J usage is TRBJ1-5, with unresolved D. This CDR3 comprises 14 residues. From germline, CDR1 is MNHEY and CDR2 SVGAGI. The V end lost 3 bases, the J end lost 0 bases, and 6 bases lay between the germline ends. The CDR3 coding sequence is TGTGCCAGCAGTTATACTTATAGCAATCAGCCCCAGCATTTT. Translation gives CASSYTYSNQPQHF.

This chain uses TRBV4-1 with TRBJ1-4; a weak D match, TRBD1 (5 bases). This CDR3 is built from 17 residues. The germline V and J ends were trimmed by 0 bases and 7 bases, with 18 bases remaining between them. Germline V CDR1 and CDR2: MGHRA, YSYEKL. In DNA form, the CDR3 reads TGCGCCAGCAGCCAAGAAGCGATGGAGGGGTTAGGTGAAAAACTGTTTTTT. As protein: CASSQEAMEGLGEKLFF.

A note on this clone: Other DNA sequences in this specimen translate into the identical CDR3. The chain carries TRBV5-5 and TRBJ2-7; 7 nucleotides line up with TRBD1. The CDR3 has 16 residues. Losses at the gene ends were 0 bases for V and 2 bases for J; bases not matched to a gene: 8. Germline lookup yields CDR1 SGHKS and CDR2 YYEKEE (reference sequence). CDR3 protein: CASSLGGDSRTYEQYF. CDR3 bases: TGTGCCAGCAGCTTGGGTGGGGACAGTCGCACCTACGAGCAGTACTTC.

This sequence joins TRBV5-4 and TRBJ2-7; D remains unclear. Deletions cut 1 base from V and 7 bases from J, with 15 bases between. Germline V CDR1 and CDR2: SGHNT, YYREEE (reference sequence). This CDR3 region has 14 residues. The CDR3: CASSLWEGFGEQYF. CDR3 bases: TGTGCCAGCAGCTTGTGGGAAGGCTTTGGGGAGCAGTACTTC. The full variable domain, completed using reference TRBV5-4 and TRBJ2-7, is ETGVTQSPTHLIKTRGQQVTLRCSSQSGHNTVSWYQQALGQGPQFIFQYYREEENGRGNFPPRFSGLQFPNYSSELNVNALELDDSALYLCASSLWEGFGEQYFGPGTRLTVT.

The chain combines TRBV4-1 with TRBJ2-7, with a possible D match to TRBD2 (5 bases). Looked up from germline, CDR1 is MGHRA and CDR2 is YSYEKL. The CDR3 totals 14 residues. Trimming removed 4 bases from V and 7 bases from J, with 17 bases in between. The CDR3 sequence is CASSPTDLPGEQYF. CDR3 sequence (DNA): TGCGCCAGCAGCCCCACCGACCTGCCGGGGGAGCAGTACTTC.

The chain carries TRBV7-9 and TRBJ2-7; 10 bases are a match to TRBD1. CDR1 and CDR2 (germline): SEHNR, FQNEAQ (reference sequence). The CDR3 extends over 15 amino acids. The J segment lost 4 bases and the V segment lost 4 bases, leaving 7 bases of the junction unmatched. The CDR3 protein is CASSSSGQGKYEQYF. CDR3 DNA: TGTGCCAGCAGCTCGTCGGGACAGGGGAAGTACGAGCAGTACTTC.

The V gene is TRBV7-9, the J gene TRBJ2-7; D might be TRBD1 (6 bases). Looked up from germline, CDR1 is SEHNR and CDR2 is FQNEAQ (reference sequence). Trimming removed 5 bases at V and 4 bases at J, with 21 bases between. The CDR3 is made up of 16 amino acids. The CDR3 region is CASSGEPGHARYEQYF. CDR3 nucleotide sequence: TGTGCCAGCAGCGGCGAACCGGGACACGCACGGTACGAGCAGTACTTC. The full variable domain, with the rest looked up from reference TRBV7-9 and TRBJ2-7, is DTGVSQNPRHKITKRGQNVTFRCDPISEHNRLYWYRQTLGQGPEFLTYFQNEAQLEKSRLLSDRFSAERPKGSFSTLEIQRTEQGDSAMYLCASSGEPGHARYEQYFGPGTRLTVT.

The gene calls are TRBV7-9 and TRBJ2-7; TRBD1 might be the D (6 bases). There are 15 residues in the CDR3. From germline, CDR1 is SEHNR and CDR2 FQNEAQ (reference sequence). V lost 6 bases to trimming and J lost 2 bases, with 17 bases between them. The CDR3 region is CASRGSRDTAYEQYF. Written as DNA, the CDR3 is TGTGCCAGCAGGGGGTCTCGGGACACCGCCTACGAGCAGTACTTC.

The J gene is TRBJ1-2, the V gene TRBV11-2, with 7 positions matching TRBD1. Germline lookup yields CDR1 SGHAT and CDR2 FQNNGV. The CDR3 is 15 amino acids. V trimming: 0 bases; J trimming: 4 bases; junction bases outside the gene matches: 5. This CDR3 is CASSLDNRGGYGYTF. The CDR3 DNA reads as TGTGCCAGCAGCTTAGATAACAGGGGAGGCTATGGCTACACCTTC.

The rearrangement joins TRBV6-5 to TRBJ1-1, with D possibly being TRBD1 (6 bases). This CDR3 has 16 amino acids. Deletions cut 0 bases from V and 4 bases from J, with 15 bases between. CDR1 is MNHEY and CDR2 is SVGAGI in the germline V gene. CDR3 protein: CASSYSEGMGATEAFF. The CDR3 nucleotides are TGTGCCAGCAGTTACTCAGAGGGAATGGGGGCCACTGAAGCTTTCTTT.

The chain has TRBV6-5 and TRBJ1-6; D is unclear. CDR3 length equals 15 residues. Germline V gene lookup returns CDR1 MNHEY and CDR2 SVGAGI. Trimming pared 1 base from V and 6 bases from J, leaving 10 bases between. The CDR3 coding sequence is TGTGCCAGCAGTTACTTCGAAGGCGCTAATTCACCCCTCCACTTT. It codes for CASSYFEGANSPLHF.

The genes are TRBV7-9 and TRBJ2-7; the D gene could be TRBD1 or TRBD2 (5 bases each). Per the germline V gene, CDR1 is SEHNR and CDR2 is FQNEAQ (reference sequence). V was clipped by 5 bases and J by 2 bases, with 16 bases between them. The CDR3 consists of 15 residues. The CDR3 reads CASSRTSGTAYEQYF. The CDR3 coding sequence is TGTGCCAGCAGCCGGACCTCCGGGACGGCCTACGAGCAGTACTTC.

This chain uses TRBV7-9 with TRBJ1-2; tentatively, D is TRBD1 (6 bases). Germline CDR1 SEHNR, CDR2 FQNEAQ (reference sequence). Deletions cut 6 bases from V and 1 base from J, with 15 bases between. This CDR3 is 15 amino acids long. The CDR3 is CASSLHGGHNYGYTF. The CDR3, as DNA: TGTGCCAGCAGTCTCCATGGGGGACATAACTATGGCTACACCTTC.

V is TRBV18 and J is TRBJ2-3; perhaps TRBD2 as D (6 bases). The CDR3 totals 14 residues. Trimming removed 2 bases at V and 2 bases at J, with 8 bases between. Germline V gene data show CDR1 as KGHSH and CDR2 as LQKENI. This CDR3 is CASSPGGNTDTQYF. CDR3 in DNA: TGTGCCAGCTCACCAGGCGGGAACACAGATACGCAGTATTTT. Using reference TRBV18 and TRBJ2-3 for the parts outside the CDR3, the full variable domain is NAGVMQNPRHLVRRRGQEARLRCSPMKGHSHVYWYRQLPEEGLKFMVYLQKENIIDESGMPKERFSAEFPKEGPSILRIQQVVRGDSAAYFCASSPGGNTDTQYFGPGTRLTVL.

CDR3 region: CASRGREGYEQYF. CDR3 nucleotide sequence: TGTGCCAGCAGGGGACGGGAGGGCTACGAGCAGTACTTC. The chain combines TRBV6-5 with TRBJ2-7; 8 positions agree with TRBD2. Trimming removed 6 bases from V and 3 bases from J; junction bases left unmatched: 4. CDR1 MNHEY and CDR2 SVGAGI come from the germline V gene. The CDR3 is 13 amino acids.

The chain links TRBV28 to TRBJ2-5; 7 bases fit TRBD2. Germline CDR1 MDHEN, CDR2 SYDVKM. V lost 6 bases, J lost 5 bases, and 12 bases stayed unmatched. CDR3 size: 15 residues. In nucleotides, the CDR3 is TGTGCCAGCAGCCCCCCGGGACTACTCTCGGAGACCCAGTACTTC. Translation gives CASSPPGLLSETQYF.